One and the same sample provided the 18 T cell receptor beta chains below, sequenced in a study of early T cells in non-severe SARS-CoV-2 infection. TCRdb analysed the 5' RACE reads with MiXCR anew, one entry per CDR3 protein. Here the sample spans 50,000 to 75,000 distinct CDR3 sequences, approximately 6.1% being singletons. The starting material was whole blood, obtained at baseline. The receptors originated from an adult who was a healthcare worker with PCR-confirmed SARS-CoV-2 infection or an uninfected control (not recorded which).

This clonotype appeared a few times. The chain uses TRBV28 and TRBJ1-1; D call uncertain. Looked up from germline, CDR1 is MDHEN and CDR2 is SYDVKM. CDR3 length equals 14 residues. The V end was cut by 4 bases, the J end by 1 base, with 10 bases between. This chain's CDR3 is CASSSTGRNTEAFF. The CDR3 bases are TGTGCCAGCAGTTCGACGGGGAGGAACACTGAAGCTTTCTTT. Full variable domain (rest looked up from reference TRBV28 and TRBJ1-1): DVKVTQSSRYLVKRTGEKVFLECVQDMDHENMFWYRQDPGLGLRLIYFSYDVKMKEKGDIPEGYSVSREKKERFSLILESASTNQTSMYLCASSSTGRNTEAFFGQGTRLTVV.

This clonotype turned up a few times. The J gene is TRBJ2-1, the V gene TRBV27, with no clear D. The V and J ends lost 0 bases and 9 bases respectively, with 12 bases between them. The CDR3 consists of 14 residues. Germline CDR1 is MNHEY and CDR2 is SMNVEV (reference sequence). DNA for the CDR3: TGTGCCAGCAGTTTATCTTTGGCGCACGGTGAGCAGTTCTTC. It specifies CASSLSLAHGEQFF.

In this sample, this clonotype turned up many times. The chain combines TRBV5-1 with TRBJ1-1; 7 bases are shared with TRBD1. Trimming removed 4 bases from V and 6 bases from J; junction bases left unmatched: 9. The CDR3 runs 14 residues. Germline CDR1 reads SGHRS; CDR2 reads YFSETQ. The CDR3 reads CASSRTGLYAEAFF. The CDR3 DNA reads as TGCGCCAGCAGCCGGACAGGTCTCTACGCTGAAGCTTTCTTT. Based on the CDR3 plus reference TRBV5-1 and TRBJ1-1, the full variable domain is KAGVTQTPRYLIKTRGQQVTLSCSPISGHRSVSWYQQTPGQGLQFLFEYFSETQRNKGNFPGRFSGRQFSNSRSEMNVSTLELGDSALYLCASSRTGLYAEAFFGQGTRLTVV.

This clonotype appeared many times. This chain connects TRBV6-1 to TRBJ1-5; 8 nucleotides agree with TRBD1. V shed 4 bases and J 7 bases; nucleotides not matched to a gene: 21. The CDR3 has 19 residues. Per the germline V gene, CDR1 is MNHNS and CDR2 is SASEGT. The DNA for the CDR3 is TGTGCCAGCAGTGGAACCGGGACAGGACGGGATTTTGCGGCACAGCCCCAGCATTTT. It encodes CASSGTGTGRDFAAQPQHF.

This clonotype was observed many times. The genes are TRBV20-1 and TRBJ2-5, with TRBD2 matching 7 bases. The CDR3 length is 11 residues. Germline V gene lookup returns CDR1 DFQATT and CDR2 SNEGSKA (reference sequence). V was pared by 3 bases and J by 7 bases, with 2 bases of the junction left unmatched. The CDR3 here is CSASGGRTQYF. DNA of the CDR3: TGCAGTGCTAGCGGCGGGAGGACCCAGTACTTC.

V gene TRBV5-6 combines with J gene TRBJ1-5, with D possibly TRBD1 on 5 matching bases. V was pared by 4 bases and J by 4 bases, with 15 bases between. The CDR3 runs to 15 residues. Germline V CDR1 and CDR2: SGHDT, YYEEEE. CDR3 residues: CASSREGTGNQPQHF. CDR3 sequence (DNA): TGTGCCAGCAGCCGGGAAGGGACGGGAAATCAGCCCCAGCATTTT.

The table lists this clonotype with many counts. The chain is built from TRBV13 and TRBJ2-5; unclear D gene. CDR3 size: 15 residues. Germline lookup yields CDR1 PRHDT and CDR2 FYEKMQ (reference sequence). V was shortened by 2 bases and J by 1 base, with 11 bases between the two germline ends. This CDR3 is CASSLRVWAQETQYF. In DNA, the CDR3 is TGTGCCAGCAGCTTAAGGGTTTGGGCCCAAGAGACCCAGTACTTC.

This chain connects TRBV25-1 to TRBJ2-7; D perhaps matches TRBD2 (6 bases). The CDR3 runs 13 residues. Germline-derived CDR1 and CDR2 are MGHDK and SYGVNS. The V and J ends lost 8 bases and 4 bases respectively, with 15 bases between them. CDR3 nucleotide sequence: TGTGCCAGCGGGGACTCCCTCGAGTACGAGCAGTACTTC. Protein product: CASGDSLEYEQYF.

This clonotype showed up many times. J is TRBJ2-1 and V is TRBV28; possible D gene TRBD1, 6 bases. CDR1 is MDHEN, CDR2 SYDVKM, per germline. The CDR3 contains 16 residues. Trimming took 5 bases from V and 8 from J, leaving 22 bases between them. CDR3 bases: TGTGCCAGCAGTCCAGGGGTCCTCTCGGACCGAGATGAGCAGTTCTTC. Residues: CASSPGVLSDRDEQFF.

This clonotype was detected ten times or more. This chain joins TRBV6-2 or TRBV6-3 and TRBJ2-5, with D unresolved. This CDR3 contains 15 residues. Germline loops: CDR1 MNHEY, CDR2 SVGEGT. Trimming left V 1 base short and J 1 base short, with 10 bases between. The CDR3 reads CASSYFKSTQETQYF. CDR3 DNA: TGTGCCAGCAGTTACTTCAAATCGACCCAAGAGACCCAGTACTTC.

In its sample, this clonotype was seen once. This may come from a read error, since a much larger clone is one base off. The chain has TRBV24-1 and TRBJ2-2; 7 bases align to TRBD2. Germline values: CDR1 KGHDR, CDR2 SFDVKD. The CDR3 totals 16 residues. The CDR3, as DNA: TGTGTCACCAGTGATTTGCTGGTAGCGGGTACGGGGGAGCTGTTTTTT. Amino acids: CVTSDLLVAGTGELFF.

The gene calls are TRBV6-5 and TRBJ1-1, with 9 bases lining up with TRBD1. Germline assignment: CDR1 MNHEY and CDR2 SVGAGI. This CDR3 comprises 13 residues. The V and J ends lost 9 bases and 5 bases, in that order; junction bases with no gene match: 7. The CDR3 loop is CASRGTGRTEAFF. DNA for the CDR3: TGTGCCAGTCGAGGGACAGGGAGGACTGAAGCTTTCTTT.

With respect to this clonotype: A read error may explain this, as a much larger clone is one base away. The V gene is TRBV20-1, the J gene TRBJ1-2; 7 bases line up with TRBD1. In germline, CDR1 is DFQATT, CDR2 SNEGSKA (reference sequence). Trimming removed 3 bases from V and 11 bases from J; junction bases left unmatched: 12. The CDR3 consists of 13 residues. The CDR3 reads CSASWGRDSKYTF. DNA of the CDR3: TGCAGTGCTAGTTGGGGCCGGGACAGCAAATACACCTTC.

This clonotype was seen at least ten times. This sequence joins TRBV4-3 and TRBJ1-1; 7 bases are a match to TRBD1. V gave up 4 bases and J gave up 5 bases; unmatched junction bases: 7. Germline-derived CDR1 and CDR2 are LGHNA and YSLEER. The CDR3 covers 14 residues. The CDR3 loop is CASSRDFRGTEAFF. The DNA of the CDR3 is TGCGCCAGCAGCCGGGACTTCAGGGGGACTGAAGCTTTCTTT.

There are a few counts of this clonotype. The rearrangement joins TRBV10-3 to TRBJ2-1; 9 positions agree with TRBD1. Trimming cost V 6 bases and J 0 bases; bases outside gene matches: 21. The CDR3 has 21 residues. Germline CDR1 is ENHRY and CDR2 is SYGVKD. The CDR3 is CAIRPIRGQGLAESSYNEQFF. Written as DNA, the CDR3 is TGTGCCATCAGACCGATTAGGGGACAGGGATTAGCGGAGAGCTCCTACAATGAGCAGTTCTTC.

This clonotype showed up many times. The chain couples TRBV6-1 to TRBJ2-7; 9 bases map to TRBD1. This CDR3 is built from 15 residues. J lost 2 bases, V lost 5 bases, and 7 bases had no gene match. CDR1 MNHNS and CDR2 SASEGT come from the germline V gene. The CDR3 spells CASSKSGTGTYEQYF. CDR3 nucleotides: TGTGCCAGCAGTAAATCCGGGACAGGGACCTACGAGCAGTACTTC.

This clonotype appeared many times. The chain carries TRBV18 and TRBJ1-5; D gene uncertain. CDR3 length equals 14 residues. Germline CDR1 is KGHSH and CDR2 is LQKENI. Trimming cost V 4 bases and J 1 base, with 8 bases left between them. The CDR3 spells CASSLGWSNQPQHF. The CDR3 region has the DNA TGTGCCAGCTCACTTGGGTGGAGCAATCAGCCCCAGCATTTT.

This clonotype has just a few counts. V usage is TRBV18 and J usage is TRBJ2-5; D may be TRBD2 (6 bases). Between the trimmed V and J ends, which lost 2 bases and 2 bases, there was a span of 9 bases. Looked up from germline, CDR1 is KGHSH and CDR2 is LQKENI. This CDR3 is 14 amino acids long. The CDR3 here is CASSPGTGQETQYF. The CDR3 coding sequence is TGTGCCAGCTCACCAGGGACTGGGCAAGAGACCCAGTACTTC. The full variable domain, in which reference TRBV18 and TRBJ2-5 provide the parts outside the CDR3, is NAGVMQNPRHLVRRRGQEARLRCSPMKGHSHVYWYRQLPEEGLKFMVYLQKENIIDESGMPKERFSAEFPKEGPSILRIQQVVRGDSAAYFCASSPGTGQETQYFGPGTRLLVL.